A selection of T cell receptor beta chains follows, all from one sample in a study of cytomegalovirus exposure and HLA in healthy donors. The repertoire was sequenced with immunoSEQ multiplex PCR; TCRdb's copy has only in-frame clones and lacks some. Of under 250,000 clones detected, around 80% appear once; the ten largest clones hold 8%. The sequenced sample consisted of PBMCs. These receptors all come from a woman between 55 and 75 years old in good health and CMV-seropositive. CDR3s include the opening cysteine and the closing phenylalanine or tryptophan. D genes are given only for firm matches. Expanded clones get a size class; other rows say once, few or many, or leave the size out.

V gene: TRBV10-1; clone size: NA; D gene: NA; J gene: TRBJ2-1; CDR3 DNA: TGCGCCAGCAGTGTGTTTCGCGGAACGGACAATGAGCAGTTCTTC; CDR3 protein: CASSVFRGTDNEQFF
V gene: TRBV10-2; clone size: NA; D gene: NA; J gene: TRBJ1-1; CDR3 DNA: TGCGCCAGCAGTGACAGGGCAATGAACACTGAAGCTTTCTTT; CDR3 protein: CASSDRAMNTEAFF
V gene: TRBV15; clone size: NA; D gene: NA; J gene: TRBJ1-4; CDR3 DNA: TGTGCCACCAGCAGAGATACCCTGGGACAACCGAATGAAAAACTGTTTTTT; CDR3 protein: CATSRDTLGQPNEKLFF
V gene: TRBV9; clone size: NA; D gene: TRBD2; J gene: TRBJ2-2; CDR3 DNA: TGTGCCAGCAGAACTAGCGGGAACGGGGAGCTGTTTTTT; CDR3 protein: CASRTSGNGELFF
V gene: TRBV5-1; clone size: NA; D gene: TRBD2; J gene: TRBJ2-2; CDR3 DNA: TGCGCCAGCAGCTTGAACCTAGCGGGAGGGGTGAACACCGGGGAGCTGTTTTTT; CDR3 protein: CASSLNLAGGVNTGELFF
V gene: TRBV27; clone size: NA; D gene: TRBD1; J gene: TRBJ2-4; CDR3 DNA: TGTGCCAGCAGTTATGCCGGGACAGGACTAGCCAAAAACATTCAGTACTTC; CDR3 protein: CASSYAGTGLAKNIQYF
V gene: TRBV12-5; clone size: NA; D gene: TRBD1; J gene: TRBJ1-5; CDR3 DNA: TGTGCTAGTGGCCGCCCGACAGGGGTAGACGCTTATCAGCCCCAGCATTTT; CDR3 protein: CASGRPTGVDAYQPQHF
V gene: TRBV6-1; clone size: NA; D gene: TRBD1; J gene: TRBJ1-4; CDR3 DNA: TGTGCCAGCAGTGAACGGGACAGAGAAAAACTGTTTTTT; CDR3 protein: CASSERDREKLFF
V gene: TRBV5-1; clone size: once; D gene: TRBD1; J gene: TRBJ2-2; CDR3 DNA: TGCGCCAGCAGTCTGACAGGGGAAAGGGAGCTGTTTTTT; CDR3 protein: CASSLTGERELFF
V gene: TRBV2; clone size: NA; D gene: NA; J gene: TRBJ2-2; CDR3 DNA: TGTGCCAGCAGTGTCTCCGGGTACACCGGGGAGCTGTTTTTT; CDR3 protein: CASSVSGYTGELFF
V gene: TRBV18; clone size: NA; D gene: TRBD1; J gene: TRBJ1-1; CDR3 DNA: TGTACCAGCTCACCACAGGGGTTGTACACTGAAGCTTTCTTT; CDR3 protein: CTSSPQGLYTEAFF
V gene: TRBV4-1; clone size: NA; D gene: NA; J gene: TRBJ2-2; CDR3 DNA: TGCGCCAGCAGCCAAGAGGCGGGATTGACGTTTGACACCGGGGAGCTGTTTTTT; CDR3 protein: CASSQEAGLTFDTGELFF
V gene: TRBV11-2; clone size: NA; D gene: TRBD1; J gene: TRBJ2-3; CDR3 DNA: TGTGCCAGCACCCGGGACAGGAACACAGATACGCAGTATTTT; CDR3 protein: CASTRDRNTDTQYF
V gene: TRBV9; clone size: NA; D gene: NA; J gene: TRBJ2-3; CDR3 DNA: TGTGCCAGCGCAAAGACAGCCATCTCTCTTAATACGCAGTATTTT; CDR3 protein: CASAKTAISLNTQYF
V gene: TRBV5-4; clone size: few; D gene: TRBD2; J gene: TRBJ2-1; CDR3 DNA: TGTGCCAGCAGCTTGGAGCCGGGACTAGCTTTTGAGCAGTTCTTC; CDR3 protein: CASSLEPGLAFEQFF
V gene: TRBV27; clone size: NA; D gene: NA; J gene: TRBJ2-5; CDR3 DNA: TGTGCCAGCAGTTCTGGACAGCAAGAGACCCAGTACTTC; CDR3 protein: CASSSGQQETQYF
V gene: TRBV7-9; clone size: NA; D gene: TRBD1; J gene: TRBJ1-4; CDR3 DNA: TGTGCCAGCAGCTTAACCAGGGGGCAAGGGGCTAATGAAAAACTGTTTTTT; CDR3 protein: CASSLTRGQGANEKLFF
V gene: TRBV21-1; clone size: NA; D gene: NA; J gene: TRBJ2-6; CDR3 DNA: TGTGTCGACTCTGAGGCCAACGTCCTGACTTTC; CDR3 protein: CVDSEANVLTF
V gene: TRBV9; clone size: NA; D gene: TRBD2; J gene: TRBJ2-7; CDR3 DNA: TGTGCCAGCAGCGCAACACTAGCGGCCCCCGGGGAGCAGTACTTC; CDR3 protein: CASSATLAAPGEQYF
V gene: TRBV4-1; clone size: once; D gene: NA; J gene: TRBJ1-2; CDR3 DNA: TGCGCCAGCAGCCAAGACCCCGGGGGAGGAATCTATGGCTACACCTTC; CDR3 protein: CASSQDPGGGIYGYTF
V gene: TRBV7-9; clone size: NA; D gene: NA; J gene: TRBJ2-5; CDR3 DNA: TGTGCCAGCAGCTTTCGAGAGACCCAGTACTTC; CDR3 protein: CASSFRETQYF
V gene: TRBV28; clone size: NA; D gene: TRBD1; J gene: TRBJ1-4; CDR3 DNA: TGTGCCAGCACCCGTTCACAGGGGAGAGGCGAAAAACTGTTTTTT; CDR3 protein: CASTRSQGRGEKLFF
V gene: TRBV4-2; clone size: NA; D gene: NA; J gene: TRBJ2-3; CDR3 DNA: TGTGCCAGCAGCCAGCTAACGGGTGGATCTAGAGTCTTGACAGATACGCAGTATTTT; CDR3 protein: CASSQLTGGSRVLTDTQYF
V gene: TRBV7-7; clone size: few; D gene: NA; J gene: TRBJ2-5; CDR3 DNA: TGTGCTAGCAGCTTATTAGGGGTGAGGGGGCAAGAGACCCAGTACTTC; CDR3 protein: CASSLLGVRGQETQYF
V gene: TRBV6-6; clone size: NA; D gene: NA; J gene: TRBJ1-1; CDR3 DNA: TGTGCCAGCAGTTACTCAGGGGGGGGCCGGGGAACTGAAGCTTTCTTT; CDR3 protein: CASSYSGGGRGTEAFF
V gene: TRBV5-6; clone size: NA; D gene: TRBD2; J gene: TRBJ2-3; CDR3 DNA: TGTGCCAGCAGCCCGACTAGCGGGAGGGGGGCTTGGACAGATACGCAGTATTTT; CDR3 protein: CASSPTSGRGAWTDTQYF
V gene: TRBV7-9; clone size: NA; D gene: NA; J gene: TRBJ2-2; CDR3 DNA: TGTGCCAGCAGCCTAAACCCTTGGGAGCTGTTTTTT; CDR3 protein: CASSLNPWELFF
V gene: TRBV30; clone size: NA; D gene: NA; J gene: TRBJ2-5; CDR3 DNA: TGTGCCTGGAGCTGGGGAGTAAACCAAGAGACCCAGTACTTC; CDR3 protein: CAWSWGVNQETQYF
V gene: TRBV7-2; clone size: NA; D gene: NA; J gene: TRBJ1-1; CDR3 DNA: TGTGCCAGCAGCTCGCGGGGTTTAAACACTGAAGCTTTCTTT; CDR3 protein: CASSSRGLNTEAFF
V gene: TRBV6-5; clone size: NA; D gene: NA; J gene: TRBJ1-1; CDR3 DNA: TGTGCCAGCAGATTCCTAGACCGCACTGAAGCTTTCTTT; CDR3 protein: CASRFLDRTEAFF
V gene: TRBV18; clone size: once; D gene: NA; J gene: TRBJ1-2; CDR3 DNA: TGTGCCAGCTCACCTTCGGGGAACTATGGCTACACCTTC; CDR3 protein: CASSPSGNYGYTF
V gene: TRBV21-1; clone size: NA; D gene: NA; J gene: TRBJ2-2; CDR3 DNA: TGTGCCAGCAGCAGAAACCCCCTAGCGGGGTTCACCGGGGAGCTGTTTTTT; CDR3 protein: CASSRNPLAGFTGELFF
V gene: TRBV27; clone size: NA; D gene: NA; J gene: TRBJ2-7; CDR3 DNA: TGTGCCAGCAGGCAGGGGAACCACGAGCAGTACTTC; CDR3 protein: CASRQGNHEQYF
V gene: TRBV28; clone size: once; D gene: NA; J gene: TRBJ1-1; CDR3 DNA: TGTGCCAGCAGTCAGGATATCACTGAAGCTTTCTTT; CDR3 protein: CASSQDITEAFF
V gene: TRBV7-7; clone size: NA; D gene: NA; J gene: TRBJ2-3; CDR3 DNA: TGTGCTAGCAGCTGGACTCCGGGGGATACGCAGTATTTT; CDR3 protein: CASSWTPGDTQYF
V gene: TRBV6-5; clone size: NA; D gene: TRBD2; J gene: TRBJ2-1; CDR3 DNA: TGTGCCAGCAGTTACTCGAGCGGGAGCTCCTACAATGAGCAGTTCTTC; CDR3 protein: CASSYSSGSSYNEQFF
V gene: TRBV5-1; clone size: few; D gene: TRBD2; J gene: TRBJ2-7; CDR3 DNA: TGCGCCAGCAGCTTGGATGGGAGGGGCTACGAGCAGTACTTC; CDR3 protein: CASSLDGRGYEQYF
V gene: TRBV28; clone size: few; D gene: TRBD2; J gene: TRBJ2-7; CDR3 DNA: TGTGCCAGCAGGACGACTAGCGGGGACTACGAGCAGTACTTC; CDR3 protein: CASRTTSGDYEQYF
V gene: TRBV6-5; clone size: NA; D gene: NA; J gene: TRBJ1-1; CDR3 DNA: TGTGCCAGCAGTTATAATGAGGGGGTTGAAGCTTTCTTT; CDR3 protein: CASSYNEGVEAFF
V gene: TRBV5-1; clone size: NA; D gene: NA; J gene: TRBJ2-7; CDR3 DNA: TGCGCCAGCAGCTCAACCAGGGTAACAGGCGAGCAGTACTTC; CDR3 protein: CASSSTRVTGEQYF
V gene: TRBV5-1; clone size: once; D gene: NA; J gene: TRBJ2-1; CDR3 DNA: TGCGCCAGCAGCTTGTCTACTACCTACAATGAGCAGTTCTTC; CDR3 protein: CASSLSTTYNEQFF
V gene: TRBV28; clone size: NA; D gene: NA; J gene: TRBJ2-2; CDR3 DNA: TGTGCCACCTCGGGGCAACTAGCCACCGGGGAGCTGTTTTTT; CDR3 protein: CATSGQLATGELFF
V gene: TRBV5-1; clone size: NA; D gene: NA; J gene: TRBJ2-5; CDR3 DNA: TGCGCCAGCAGCTACTCGGGGAGGGAGACCCAGTACTTC; CDR3 protein: CASSYSGRETQYF